This T cell receptor beta chain was identified in a study of blood T cell repertoires in COVID-19. Trimming took 4 bases from V and 3 from J, leaving 13 bases between them. This CDR3 has 14 residues. From germline, CDR1 is SGHNT and CDR2 YYREEE (reference sequence). Profiling relied on immunoSEQ multiplex PCR, and the TCRdb table lists in-frame clones only, not all of them. The table has 450,000 or so clones, around 91% seen once; the top ten hold under 0.7%. The receptor was derived from a man aged 18-30 years who had recovered from COVID-19. The chain carries TRBV5-4 and TRBJ1-1; tentative D call: TRBD1 (5 bases). Material for sequencing was PBMCs or T cells enriched from blood (not recorded which). In DNA form, the CDR3 reads TGTGCCAGCAGCCTTATCCTAGGGGACACTGAAGCTTTCTTT. This gives the protein CASSLILGDTEAFF.